This TCR beta chain was identified in a study of T cell repertoires in cytomegalovirus infection. Study-level background: Indicated by public TCR beta signatures were CMV infection and matching HLA type.

Germline V gene lookup returns CDR1 SGHKS and CDR2 YYEKEE (reference sequence). With 3 bases clipped from V and 3 bases from J, the junction kept 5 bases outside the gene matches. The CDR3 sequence is 14 residues long. General study points: Summed frequency of public TCR beta families distinguished CMV carriers with the relevant HLA.

As to this clonotype: The antigen is unknown.

TCRdb called the reads again in MiXCR, with one record for every CDR3 protein. Counted here are 200,000 to 250,000 distinct CDR3 sequences, under 25% occurring once; the ten biggest clones make up around a sixth. The sequencing input was CD8+ T cells from PBMCs. The chain combines TRBV5-5 with TRBJ2-7; TRBD2 matches 8 bases. The TCR originated in a human donor in good health (CMV status not recorded). Some clones in this sample may be carry-over from other donors' samples. DNA for the CDR3: TGTGCCAGCAGCTCCGGAAGCGGGGGCTACGAGCAGTACTTC. Translated, it gives CASSSGSGGYEQYF. The entire variable domain, with the rest obtained from reference TRBV5-5 and TRBJ2-7, is as follows: DAGVTQSPTHLIKTRGQQVTLRCSPISGHKSVSWYQQVLGQGPQFIFQYYEKEERGRGNFPDRFSARQFPNYSSELNVNALLLGDSALYLCASSSGSGGYEQYFGPGTRLTVT.